This TCR beta chain derives from a study of T cells in Graves' hyperthyroidism and ophthalmopathy. The source material, RNA transcripts, was used to amplify TCR beta CDR3 regions. First-round RT-PCR targeting the TCR CDR3 was performed with the HTBI primer set. TCRdb re-analysed the multiplex PCR reads in MiXCR, keeping a single row per CDR3 protein. This table holds around 760,000 distinct CDR3 sequences, 35% found once. The table lists this clonotype with many counts. It was considered stable Graves' hyperthyroidism when ophthalmopathy did not progress within 18 months. Disease duration under 2 months; hyperthyroidism patients were aged 18 to 65. Fresh peripheral blood, 10 ml, was the source of the PBMCs. This CDR3 is 15 amino acids long. J was trimmed by 9 bases and V by 3 bases; bases with no gene match: 10. Germline CDR1 reads ENHRY; CDR2 reads SYGVKD.

Source material: blood. V gene TRBV10-3 combines with J gene TRBJ1-2; TRBD1 agrees at 10 bases. The origin of this receptor is a woman aged 40 to 50 with Graves' hyperthyroidism. CDR3 coding DNA: TGTGCCATCAGTGACCTCGAAGGGACAGGGGAAAGCTACACCTTC. As protein: CAISDLEGTGESYTF.